This passage covers 18 T cell receptor beta chains from one sample sequenced in a study of T cells in Graves' hyperthyroidism and ophthalmopathy. Amplification targeted TCR beta CDR3 regions from RNA transcripts. Initially, a first-round RT-PCR of the TCR CDR3 employed the HTBI primer set. From the multiplex PCR reads, TCRdb called clonotypes with MiXCR, one entry per CDR3 protein. The sample lists about 210,000 distinct CDR3 sequences, approximately 16% occurring once. The specimen was blood. Source of these receptors: a man between 40 and 49 years old with Graves' hyperthyroidism.

This clonotype has at least ten counts. V gene TRBV15 combines with J gene TRBJ2-3; D call uncertain. CDR1 LNHNV and CDR2 YYDKDF come from the germline V gene (reference sequence). The V end lost 0 bases, the J end lost 3 bases, and 22 bases lay between the germline ends. This CDR3 is 19 amino acids long. The CDR3 DNA sequence: TGTGCCACCAGCAGAGATTTGGTATCGATGCGATATCGGACAGATACGCAGTATTTT. Translation: CATSRDLVSMRYRTDTQYF.

At least ten counts were recorded for this clonotype. V gene TRBV18 combines with J gene TRBJ2-7; D is undetermined. Germline CDR1 is KGHSH and CDR2 is LQKENI. This CDR3 is built from 12 residues. Trimming left V 1 base short and J 7 bases short, with 8 bases between. The CDR3 DNA is TGTGCCAGCTCACCACGCTTCGATGAGCAGTACTTC. As protein: CASSPRFDEQYF.

This clonotype has more than one count but fewer than ten. The chain has TRBV18 and TRBJ2-1; 7 nucleotides line up with TRBD1. This CDR3 contains 16 residues. Germline CDR1 KGHSH, CDR2 LQKENI. V dropped 3 bases and J dropped 3; count of bases not matched to a gene: 8. The CDR3 loop reads CASSPSVGQLYNEQFF. CDR3 sequence (DNA): TGTGCCAGCTCACCCTCGGTGGGACAGCTCTACAATGAGCAGTTCTTC.

This clonotype was seen repeatedly, ten times or more. V is TRBV7-2 and J is TRBJ1-4, with D unresolved. The V end was cut by 3 bases, the J end by 6 bases, with 11 bases between. This CDR3 contains 14 residues. The germline V gene has CDR1 SGHTA and CDR2 FQGNSA. The CDR3 region has the DNA TGTGCCAGCAGCTTCGGGCATCGGGATGAAAAACTGTTTTTT. This sequence encodes CASSFGHRDEKLFF.

This clonotype came up a few times. The chain combines TRBV10-3 with TRBJ1-1; a weak D match, TRBD1 (5 bases). This CDR3 is built from 13 residues. The V and J ends lost 4 bases and 5 bases respectively, with 11 bases between them. Germline V gives CDR1 ENHRY, CDR2 SYGVKD. CDR3 in amino acids: CAISAEKGTEAFF. CDR3 nucleotides: TGTGCCATCAGTGCAGAAAAGGGGACTGAAGCTTTCTTT.

V is TRBV11-2 and J is TRBJ2-5, with D maybe TRBD1 (6 bases). The germline CDR1 and CDR2 sequences are SGHAT and FQNNGV. Between the trimmed V and J ends, which lost 1 base and 2 bases, there was a span of 17 bases. The CDR3 length is 17 residues. The CDR3 reads CASSLVAIRQEQETQYF. As DNA, the CDR3 is TGTGCCAGCAGCTTAGTCGCGATAAGACAGGAACAAGAGACCCAGTACTTC.

This clonotype was picked up a small number of times. The chain links TRBV24-1 to TRBJ2-1; 7 positions match TRBD1. CDR3 length equals 16 residues. Germline CDR1 is KGHDR and CDR2 is SFDVKD. Germline trimming cut 4 bases from V and 9 bases from J; bases unmatched to any gene: 14. CDR3 region: CATSEHGDRHGGEQFF. CDR3 sequence (DNA): TGTGCCACCAGTGAGCACGGGGACAGACATGGGGGTGAGCAGTTCTTC.

The V call is TRBV7-9, the J call TRBJ2-1, with D possibly TRBD2 on 5 matching bases. CDR1 is SEHNR and CDR2 is FQNEAQ in the germline V gene (reference sequence). This CDR3 region has 15 residues. Trimming shortened V by 1 base and J by 6 bases, and 13 bases separated the two germline ends. In DNA form, the CDR3 reads TGTGCCAGCAGCTTAGTACGGGGTCTGTCCAATGAGCAGTTCTTC. It codes for CASSLVRGLSNEQFF.

In this sample, this clonotype turned up many times. The chain has TRBV5-1 and TRBJ1-2, with 9 bases identical to TRBD1. V trimming: 4 bases; J trimming: 8 bases; junction bases outside the gene matches: 18. The CDR3 runs 17 residues. Looked up from germline, CDR1 is SGHRS and CDR2 is YFSETQ. The CDR3 DNA reads as TGCGCCAGCAGCGCCACAGGGGGCCCGGACGCGTATGGCGGCTACACCTTC. Protein product: CASSATGGPDAYGGYTF.

This clonotype was seen a few times. The CDR3 DNA is TGCGCCAGCAGCCGCGACAGGGGCCTTCAGTTCTTC. Amino acid sequence: CASSRDRGLQFF. The J gene is TRBJ2-1, the V gene TRBV4-3; 8 positions agree with TRBD1. The V gene end was trimmed by 4 bases and the J gene end by 13 bases; junction bases not matched to a gene: 6. The CDR3 covers 12 residues. Germline-derived CDR1 and CDR2 are LGHNA and YSLEER.

The chain has TRBV4-2 and TRBJ1-5, with 9 bases identical to TRBD1. V lost 6 bases and J lost 3; bases outside the gene matches: 6. Looked up from germline, CDR1 is LGHNA and CDR2 is YNFKEQ. The CDR3 sequence is 15 residues long. The CDR3 DNA sequence: TGTGCCAGCAGGGGACAGGGCGGCGACAATCAGCCCCAGCATTTT. This translates into CASRGQGGDNQPQHF.

The chain couples TRBV7-6 to TRBJ2-2; 7 nucleotides agree with TRBD1. Germline V gene lookup returns CDR1 SGHVS and CDR2 FNYEAQ. Germline trimming cut 5 bases from V and 6 bases from J; bases unmatched to any gene: 9. The length of the CDR3 is 15 residues. CDR3 DNA: TGTGCCAGCAGCGTAAACCCGGACAGGTCCGGGGAGCTGTTTTTT. As protein: CASSVNPDRSGELFF.

This clonotype was found many times. The rearrangement uses TRBV6-1 and TRBJ1-6; 9 bases line up with TRBD1. Germline V CDR1 and CDR2: MNHNS, SASEGT. The CDR3 extends over 13 amino acids. V gave up 6 bases and J gave up 9 bases; unmatched junction bases: 3. The CDR3 region is CASSRDRVSPLHF. CDR3 nucleotides: TGTGCCAGCAGCCGGGACAGGGTTTCACCCCTCCACTTT.

This clonotype has a count of ten or more. The chain recombines TRBV13 with TRBJ2-1, with unresolved D. CDR1 is PRHDT, CDR2 FYEKMQ, per germline (reference sequence). V dropped 0 bases and J dropped 9 bases, with 6 bases sitting between them. The CDR3 has 12 amino acids. The CDR3 is CASSLGRGEQFF. CDR3 nucleotide sequence: TGTGCCAGCAGCTTAGGGCGTGGTGAGCAGTTCTTC.

The chain links TRBV19 to TRBJ1-6; D not resolved. The germline V and J ends were trimmed by 5 bases and 8 bases, with 10 bases remaining between them. The CDR3 length is 13 residues. The V gene's germline CDR1 is LNHDA and CDR2 SQIVND (reference sequence). The CDR3 DNA reads TGTGCCAGTAGTGCGGGCTGGGATTCACCCCTCCACTTT. This codes for CASSAGWDSPLHF.

The chain joins TRBV5-6 to TRBJ2-6; TRBD2 aligns across 7 bases. The CDR3 consists of 16 residues. V shed 2 bases and J 4 bases; nucleotides not matched to a gene: 6. CDR1 is SGHDT, CDR2 YYEEEE, per germline. The CDR3 DNA reads as TGTGCCAGCAGCTTCAGGGAGGGGACCGGGGCCAACGTCCTGACTTTC. Translating gives CASSFREGTGANVLTF.

This clonotype showed up just a few times. The chain couples TRBV18 to TRBJ2-2; no firm D call. V lost 3 bases to trimming and J lost 6 bases, with 11 bases between them. CDR3 length: 14 residues. From germline, CDR1 is KGHSH and CDR2 LQKENI. This chain's CDR3 is CASSPDLLSGELFF. The DNA for the CDR3 is TGTGCCAGCTCACCCGACCTCCTTTCCGGGGAGCTGTTTTTT.

This clonotype was counted ten times or more. The germline gene is not matched at one end of the junction; a read error may be the cause. As DNA, the CDR3 is TGTGCCGGCAGCTTAGTTCGGGACAGTTTTAGCACAGATACGCAATATTTT. Its protein product is CAGSLVRDSFSTDTQYF. The rearrangement uses TRBV7-2 and TRBJ2-3, with TRBD1 matching 7 bases. Germline values: CDR1 SGHTA, CDR2 FQGNSA. CDR3 length equals 17 residues.